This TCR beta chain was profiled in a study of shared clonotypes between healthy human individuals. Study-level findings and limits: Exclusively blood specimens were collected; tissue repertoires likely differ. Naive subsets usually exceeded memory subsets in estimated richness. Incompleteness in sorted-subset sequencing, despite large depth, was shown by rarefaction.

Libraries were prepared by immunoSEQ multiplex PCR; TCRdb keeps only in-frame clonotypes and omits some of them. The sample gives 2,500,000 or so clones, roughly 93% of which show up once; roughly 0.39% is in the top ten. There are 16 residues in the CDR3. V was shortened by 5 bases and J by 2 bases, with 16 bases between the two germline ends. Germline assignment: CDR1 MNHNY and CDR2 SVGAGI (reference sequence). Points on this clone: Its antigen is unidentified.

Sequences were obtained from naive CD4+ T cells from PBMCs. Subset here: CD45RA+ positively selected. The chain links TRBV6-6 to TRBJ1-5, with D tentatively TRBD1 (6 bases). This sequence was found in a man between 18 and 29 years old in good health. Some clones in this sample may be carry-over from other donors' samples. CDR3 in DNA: TGTGCCAGCAGTACCGGGACACCTCGGGGCAATCAGCCCCAGCATTTT. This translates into CASSTGTPRGNQPQHF.